This record concerns one TCR beta chain sequence. Its antigen is still unknown. Other DNA sequences in the same sample also yield this CDR3. Across several immunoSEQ plates, the genomic DNA of each subset was split evenly. TCRdb's table, derived via immunoSEQ multiplex PCR, lists solely in-frame clones and lacks some. The sample lists more than 2 million clones, nearly 97% occurring once. Memory CD4+ cells were the fraction left after CD45RA+ naive selection. These data belong to a study of shared clonotypes between healthy human individuals. About the research overall: The study used three CD4 naive, three CD4 memory, two CD8 naive and one CD8 memory plate per donor.

General study points: Clonotypes shared by all four donors outscored non-shared clonotypes in generation probability.

Trimming cost V 0 bases and J 6 bases, with 6 bases left between them. The V gene's germline CDR1 is LGHNA and CDR2 YSLEER. The CDR3 is made up of 13 amino acids. The sample comprised naive CD4+ T cells sorted from blood. The subset here: CD45RA+ positively selected. This receptor was identified in a man aged 18 to 29 in good health. The V call is TRBV4-3, the J call TRBJ2-1; D call uncertain. This CDR3 is CASSQEGLNEQFF. CDR3 sequence (DNA): TGCGCCAGCAGCCAAGAAGGGCTCAATGAGCAGTTCTTC.